This T cell receptor beta chain comes out of a study of T cells of healthy individuals. This clonotype was detected ten times or more. The CDR3 loop spans 11 amino acids. V was trimmed by 5 bases and J by 6 bases, leaving 9 bases between them. Germline CDR1 and CDR2: DFQATT and SNEGSKA (reference sequence). Each CDR3 protein is one row after TCRdb ran MiXCR on the 5' RACE reads. The sample records about 41,000 distinct CDR3 sequences, roughly 4.3% being singletons. This clonotype originated in a human donor in good health. The chain uses TRBV20-1 and TRBJ2-3; the D gene is possibly TRBD1 (5 bases). In nucleotides, the CDR3 is TGCAGTGCTGCTCCAGGGGATACGCAGTATTTT. The encoded protein is CSAAPGDTQYF.